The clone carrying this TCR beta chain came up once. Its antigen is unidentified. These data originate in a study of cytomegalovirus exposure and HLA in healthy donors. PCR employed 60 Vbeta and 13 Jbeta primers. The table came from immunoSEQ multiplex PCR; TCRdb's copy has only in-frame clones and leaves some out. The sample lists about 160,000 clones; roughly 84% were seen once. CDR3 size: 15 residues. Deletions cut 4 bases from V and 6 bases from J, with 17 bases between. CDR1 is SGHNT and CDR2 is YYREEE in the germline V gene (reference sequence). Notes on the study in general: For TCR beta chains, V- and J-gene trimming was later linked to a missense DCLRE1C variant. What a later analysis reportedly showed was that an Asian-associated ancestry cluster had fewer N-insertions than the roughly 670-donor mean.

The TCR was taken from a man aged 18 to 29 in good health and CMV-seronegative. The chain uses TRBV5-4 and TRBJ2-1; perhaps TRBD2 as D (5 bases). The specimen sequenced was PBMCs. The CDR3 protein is CASSRGRDNGNEQFF. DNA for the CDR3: TGTGCCAGCAGCCGGGGTCGGGATAATGGCAATGAGCAGTTCTTC.